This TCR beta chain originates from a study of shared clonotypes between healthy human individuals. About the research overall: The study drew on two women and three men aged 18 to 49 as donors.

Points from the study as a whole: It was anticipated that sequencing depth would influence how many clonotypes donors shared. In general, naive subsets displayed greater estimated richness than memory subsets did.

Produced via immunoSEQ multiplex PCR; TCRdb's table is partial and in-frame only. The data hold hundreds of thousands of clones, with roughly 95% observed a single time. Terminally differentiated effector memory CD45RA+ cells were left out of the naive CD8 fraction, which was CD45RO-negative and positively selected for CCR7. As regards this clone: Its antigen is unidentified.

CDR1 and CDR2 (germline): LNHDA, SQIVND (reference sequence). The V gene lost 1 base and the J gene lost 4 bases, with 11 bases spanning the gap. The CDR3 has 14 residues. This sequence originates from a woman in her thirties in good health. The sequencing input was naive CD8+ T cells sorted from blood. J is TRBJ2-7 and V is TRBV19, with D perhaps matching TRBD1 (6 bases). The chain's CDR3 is CASSIGRGEYEQYF. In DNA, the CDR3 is TGTGCCAGTAGTATAGGCAGGGGAGAGTACGAGCAGTACTTC.